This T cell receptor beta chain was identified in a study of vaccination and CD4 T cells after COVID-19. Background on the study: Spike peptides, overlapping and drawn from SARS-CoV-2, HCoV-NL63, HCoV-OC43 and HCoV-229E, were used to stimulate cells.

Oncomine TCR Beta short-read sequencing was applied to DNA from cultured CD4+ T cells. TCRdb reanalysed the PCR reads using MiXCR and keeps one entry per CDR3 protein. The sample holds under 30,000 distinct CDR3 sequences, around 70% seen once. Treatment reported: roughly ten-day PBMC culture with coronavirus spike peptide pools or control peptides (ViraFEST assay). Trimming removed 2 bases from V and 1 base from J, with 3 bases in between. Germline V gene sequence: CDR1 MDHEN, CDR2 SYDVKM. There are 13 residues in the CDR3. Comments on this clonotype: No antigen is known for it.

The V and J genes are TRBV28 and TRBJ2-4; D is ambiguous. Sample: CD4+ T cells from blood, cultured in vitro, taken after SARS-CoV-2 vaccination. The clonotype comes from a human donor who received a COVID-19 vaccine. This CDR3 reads CASSLMAKNIQYF. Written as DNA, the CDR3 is TGTGCCAGCAGTTTAATGGCCAAAAACATTCAGTACTTC.